The 25 T cell receptor beta chains below come from one sample, sequenced in a study of OX40 agonist ivuxolimab in advanced cancers. TCRdb's table, derived via immunoSEQ multiplex PCR, lists solely in-frame clones and lacks some. The repertoire consists of about 77,000 clones, with roughly 84% occurring once and the leading ten covering around 5.9%. Source: CD4+ or CD8+ T cells sorted from blood, taken in a trial of the OX40 agonist ivuxolimab. All receptors derive from an adult with an advanced solid tumor such as melanoma, head and neck, liver or kidney cancer.

V gene TRBV10-1 combines with J gene TRBJ2-2; D is uncertain. The CDR3 has 13 residues. CDR1 is WNHNN, CDR2 SYGVQD, per germline (reference sequence). Trimming left V 6 bases short and J 1 base short, with 6 bases between. The CDR3 loop reads CASSRQNTGELFF. CDR3 coding DNA: TGCGCCAGCAGCCGACAGAACACCGGGGAGCTGTTTTTT.

The rearrangement joins TRBV29-1 to TRBJ2-3; D is unclear. V dropped 7 bases and J dropped 2 bases, with 4 bases sitting between them. Germline CDR1 is SQVTM and CDR2 is ANQGSEA. The CDR3 consists of 10 residues. This CDR3 is CSGDTDTQYF. CDR3 in DNA: TGCAGCGGGGACACAGATACGCAGTATTTT.

This chain connects TRBV6-1 to TRBJ2-7; unclear D gene. The V and J ends lost 2 bases and 6 bases respectively, with 11 bases between them. CDR1 and CDR2 (germline): MNHNS, SASEGT. The CDR3 is 13 residues long. Written as DNA, the CDR3 is TGTGCCAGCAGTGAATTTTTGCCCGGCGAGCAGTACTTC. It translates to CASSEFLPGEQYF.

The chain combines TRBV7-3 with TRBJ2-3; D gene unclear. The CDR3 has 13 amino acids. V dropped 6 bases and J dropped 6 bases, with 13 bases sitting between them. Germline V gives CDR1 SGHTA, CDR2 FQGTGA. CDR3 DNA sequence: TGTGCCAGCAGTCCCCCGGGTGGGGATACGCAGTATTTT. Residues: CASSPPGGDTQYF.

This chain connects TRBV7-6 to TRBJ2-3; D not certain. Germline V gene lookup returns CDR1 SGHVS and CDR2 FNYEAQ. The CDR3 loop spans 12 amino acids. The V end lost 3 bases, the J end lost 6 bases, and 7 bases lay between the germline ends. CDR3 in DNA: TGTGCCAGCAGCTTCGTGTTGGATACGCAGTATTTT. Translating gives CASSFVLDTQYF. The entire variable domain, with the rest obtained from reference TRBV7-6 and TRBJ2-3, is as follows: GAGVSQSPRYKVTKRGQDVALRCDPISGHVSLYWYRQALGQGPEFLTYFNYEAQQDKSGLPNDRFSAERPEGSISTLTIQRTEQRDSAMYRCASSFVLDTQYFGPGTRLTVL.

V is TRBV11-1 and J is TRBJ1-3; the D gene is possibly TRBD1 (5 bases). The CDR3 has 14 amino acids. Trimming pared 5 bases from V and 2 bases from J, leaving 10 bases between. Looked up from germline, CDR1 is SGHAT and CDR2 is FQDESV (reference sequence). CDR3 protein: CASSPGTPGNTIYF. DNA of the CDR3: TGTGCCAGCAGCCCGGGGACCCCTGGAAACACCATATATTTT.

The V and J genes are TRBV5-1 and TRBJ2-1; 10 positions match TRBD1. V gave up 0 bases and J gave up 0 bases; unmatched junction bases: 9. Per germline, CDR1 SGHRS and CDR2 YFSETQ. The CDR3 consists of 19 residues. CDR3 DNA: TGCGCCAGCAGCTTGGGCCCGGGACAGGGGTTAGTCTCCTACAATGAGCAGTTCTTC. Translated: CASSLGPGQGLVSYNEQFF.

The chain carries TRBV7-2 and TRBJ1-2, with 7 bases fitting TRBD1. Germline assignment: CDR1 SGHTA and CDR2 FQGNSA. The CDR3 length is 16 residues. The ends lost 0 bases at V and 6 bases at J; junction bases unmatched: 10. The DNA for the CDR3 is TGTGCCAGCAGCTTAGCGACAGGGAGGGTTGAGCATGGCTACACCTTC. Protein product: CASSLATGRVEHGYTF.

V and J are TRBV6-1 and TRBJ2-1; 7 positions match TRBD1. J gave up 5 bases and V 7 bases, and 8 bases lay outside the gene matches. CDR3 length: 14 amino acids. Germline lookup yields CDR1 MNHNS and CDR2 SASEGT. The CDR3 here is CASIIGTANNEQFF. The CDR3 DNA reads as TGTGCCAGCATTATCGGGACAGCCAACAATGAGCAGTTCTTC.

This sequence joins TRBV19 and TRBJ2-7; D is ambiguous. The CDR3 runs 13 residues. With 4 bases removed from V and 0 bases from J, the gap between germline ends came to 7 bases. Germline values: CDR1 LNHDA, CDR2 SQIVND (reference sequence). The CDR3 coding sequence is TGTGCCAGTAGTACGCAGCTCTCCTACGAGCAGTACTTC. As protein: CASSTQLSYEQYF.

V usage is TRBV5-6 and J usage is TRBJ2-5; D is undetermined. The length of the CDR3 is 13 residues. Germline V gene sequence: CDR1 SGHDT, CDR2 YYEEEE. V gave up 0 bases and J gave up 5 bases, with 8 bases separating them. CDR3 sequence (DNA): TGTGCCAGCAGCTTGGGCCGCCTCGAGACCCAGTACTTC. Translated, it gives CASSLGRLETQYF.

The CDR3 DNA reads as TGCGCCAGCAGCCTCAGGGGAAACAATGAGCAGTTCTTC. Translated: CASSLRGNNEQFF. The chain recombines TRBV5-1 with TRBJ2-1, with TRBD1 as a possible D gene (6 bases). With 4 bases removed from V and 5 bases from J, the gap between germline ends came to 10 bases. There are 13 residues in the CDR3. Germline CDR1 and CDR2: SGHRS and YFSETQ. The whole variable domain, remainder taken from reference TRBV5-1 and TRBJ2-1, is KAGVTQTPRYLIKTRGQQVTLSCSPISGHRSVSWYQQTPGQGLQFLFEYFSETQRNKGNFPGRFSGRQFSNSRSEMNVSTLELGDSALYLCASSLRGNNEQFFGPGTRLTVL.

This clone has more than one count but fewer than ten. The CDR3 DNA reads as TGTGCCAGCAGCGCAGGGTTTTTTAGCAATCAGCCCCAGCATTTT. It translates to CASSAGFFSNQPQHF. The chain recombines TRBV5-6 with TRBJ1-5, with D maybe TRBD1 (5 bases). CDR1 is SGHDT, CDR2 YYEEEE, per germline. The length of the CDR3 is 15 residues. Trimming stripped 4 bases from V and 0 bases from J, with 11 bases between.

This chain joins TRBV11-2 and TRBJ2-1; 13 nucleotides align to TRBD2. In germline, CDR1 is SGHAT, CDR2 FQNNGV. The CDR3 extends over 16 amino acids. V shed 4 bases, J shed 7 bases, and the junction held 7 bases outside the gene matches. For the CDR3, the DNA is TGTGCCAGCAGCTCGGGACTAGCGGGAACGGGTAATGAGCAGTTCTTC. Protein product: CASSSGLAGTGNEQFF.

With respect to this clone: This CDR3 is also generated by other DNA sequences in the sample. The V call is TRBV6-5, the J call TRBJ2-6, with D hard to call. This CDR3 has 16 amino acids. Germline V gene data show CDR1 as MNHEY and CDR2 as SVGAGI. Trimming took 2 bases from V and 0 from J, leaving 8 bases between them. CDR3 protein: CASSYARGSGANVLTF. The CDR3 DNA reads as TGTGCCAGCAGTTACGCGCGTGGCTCTGGGGCCAACGTCCTGACTTTC.

In its sample, this clone was seen once. V gene TRBV27 combines with J gene TRBJ1-5, with TRBD1 as a possible D gene (6 bases). Germline assignment: CDR1 MNHEY and CDR2 SMNVEV (reference sequence). CDR3 size: 12 residues. V gave up 5 bases and J gave up 11 bases, with 13 bases separating them. The CDR3 sequence is CASSTTGTTQHF. In nucleotides, the CDR3 is TGTGCCAGCAGTACAACAGGGACCACCCAGCATTTT.

This clone has a handful of counts. V and J are TRBV11-2 and TRBJ1-1; D is perhaps TRBD1 (6 bases). The CDR3 is 15 amino acids. V was pared by 5 bases and J by 1 base, with 14 bases between. CDR1 and CDR2 (germline): SGHAT, FQNNGV. CDR3 region: CASSTRDTWNTEAFF. In nucleotides, the CDR3 is TGTGCCAGCAGCACCCGGGACACGTGGAACACTGAAGCTTTCTTT.

This chain links TRBV9 with TRBJ2-3; 7 bases are a match to TRBD2. Germline lookup yields CDR1 SGDLS and CDR2 YYNGEE. The CDR3 runs to 14 residues. The junction had 4 bases not matched to a gene; V was cut back by 4 bases and J by 2 bases. The CDR3 here is CASSPGTITDTQYF. The CDR3 nucleotides read TGTGCCAGCAGCCCCGGGACTATCACAGATACGCAGTATTTT.

The gene calls are TRBV7-6 and TRBJ2-7; D is possibly TRBD2 (5 bases). The germline CDR1 and CDR2 sequences are SGHVS and FNYEAQ. CDR3 length: 15 residues. With 1 base removed from V and 1 base from J, the gap between germline ends came to 11 bases. CDR3 region: CASSLESGSSYEQYF. The DNA for the CDR3 is TGTGCCAGCAGCTTAGAGTCGGGGTCTTCCTACGAGCAGTACTTC. The whole variable domain, remainder taken from reference TRBV7-6 and TRBJ2-7, is GAGVSQSPRYKVTKRGQDVALRCDPISGHVSLYWYRQALGQGPEFLTYFNYEAQQDKSGLPNDRFSAERPEGSISTLTIQRTEQRDSAMYRCASSLESGSSYEQYFGPGTRLTVT.

This sequence joins TRBV28 and TRBJ2-5; D is uncertain. V was trimmed by 5 bases and J by 0 bases, leaving 16 bases between them. The CDR3 length is 16 residues. The V gene's germline CDR1 is MDHEN and CDR2 SYDVKM. The CDR3 spells CASSPPLGRYQETQYF. The CDR3 DNA sequence: TGTGCCAGCAGTCCCCCCCTAGGGCGGTACCAAGAGACCCAGTACTTC. Together with reference TRBV28 and TRBJ2-5, the CDR3 gives the full variable domain: DVKVTQSSRYLVKRTGEKVFLECVQDMDHENMFWYRQDPGLGLRLIYFSYDVKMKEKGDIPEGYSVSREKKERFSLILESASTNQTSMYLCASSPPLGRYQETQYFGPGTRLLVL.

This clone is labeled medium-sized (0.01 to 0.1%). This chain links TRBV4-1 with TRBJ1-6; D possibly corresponds to TRBD1 (5 bases). The V gene lost 3 bases and the J gene lost 10 bases, with 13 bases spanning the gap. This CDR3 spans 14 amino acids. The germline V gene has CDR1 MGHRA and CDR2 YSYEKL. The CDR3 sequence is CASSQPRESSPLHF. CDR3 DNA: TGCGCCAGCAGCCAGCCCAGGGAATCCTCACCCCTCCACTTT.

The V call is TRBV21-1, the J call TRBJ2-1. TRBV21-1 is termed a pseudogene. The CDR3 contains 22 residues. The DNA of the CDR3 is TGTGCCAGCAGAAAACGGGAGGATTGCCGGGACAGAAAGAAAAGATTGGGGGATGAGCAGTTCTTC. It translates to CASRKREDCRDRKKRLGDEQFF.

The CDR3 loop reads CASSEAGGDGYTF. The DNA of the CDR3 is TGTGCCAGCAGTGAAGCGGGGGGGGACGGCTACACCTTC. This chain joins TRBV6-1 and TRBJ1-2; tentative D call: TRBD1 (5 bases). Germline V gene data show CDR1 as MNHNS and CDR2 as SASEGT. The ends were cut back, 0 bases at V and 8 bases at J, with 10 bases in the middle. The CDR3 contains 13 residues.

V is TRBV7-6 and J is TRBJ1-3; D not certain. This CDR3 spans 14 amino acids. V was trimmed by 2 bases and J by 1 base, leaving 6 bases between them. CDR1 and CDR2 (germline): SGHVS, FNYEAQ. The CDR3 loop is CASSLFLSGNTIYF. In DNA, the CDR3 is TGTGCCAGCAGCTTATTCTTATCTGGAAACACCATATATTTT.

This chain connects TRBV5-1 to TRBJ2-7; tentative D call: TRBD2 (5 bases). Germline values: CDR1 SGHRS, CDR2 YFSETQ. V was pared by 6 bases and J by 4 bases, with 14 bases between. The CDR3 runs 13 residues. Here the CDR3 DNA reads TGCGCCAGCACCGCCGATCGGGGTTACGAGCAGTACTTC. Residues: CASTADRGYEQYF.